This entry lists 10 T cell receptor beta chains sequenced from one sample in a study of T cells in Graves' hyperthyroidism and ophthalmopathy. What was amplified from RNA transcripts were TCR beta CDR3 regions. Researchers ran a first-round RT-PCR on the TCR CDR3 using the HTBI primer set. TCRdb passed the multiplex PCR reads through MiXCR, listing each CDR3 protein once. The top ten hold around 50% of the sample, which has about 210,000 distinct CDR3 sequences, 17% seen once. Sequencing was done on a sample of blood. The source of these receptors is a man aged 45 to 65 with Graves' hyperthyroidism.

For this clonotype: Since a much larger clone is just one base distant, this may be a read error. This CDR3 is missing its conserved last phenylalanine or tryptophan, likely due to a read error. This sequence joins TRBV12-3 or TRBV12-4 and TRBJ1-1; 8 positions agree with TRBD1. The CDR3 length is 14 residues. The V and J ends lost 5 bases and 1 base, in that order; junction bases with no gene match: 3. CDR3 sequence (DNA): TGTGCCAGCAGTAACGGGACAGGGAACACTGAAGCTTTCCTT. Encoded protein: CASSNGTGNTEAFL.

As for this clonotype: The CDR3 end shows no conserved phenylalanine or tryptophan, and so a read error is likely. This chain links TRBV27 with TRBJ2-3; 7 positions match TRBD1. This CDR3 is 16 amino acids long. Germline V lookup: CDR1 MNHEY, CDR2 SMNVEV (reference sequence). The CDR3 here is CTSTTQLRGRTDTQYS. CDR3 bases: TGTACCAGCACCACACAACTAAGGGGGCGCACAGATACGCAGTATTCT.

As to this clonotype: A much larger clone lies a single base off, so this may be a read error. The chain is built from TRBV2 and TRBJ2-1; 14 bases map to TRBD2. Losses at the gene ends were 3 bases for V and 13 bases for J; bases not matched to a gene: 5. CDR3 size: 14 residues. Germline values: CDR1 SNHLY, CDR2 FYNNEI. The CDR3 sequence is CASSEGLAGAAQFF. CDR3 DNA: TGTGCCAGCAGTGAGGGACTAGCGGGAGCGGCACAGTTCTTC.

This clonotype was seen a few times. V and J are TRBV24-1 and TRBJ1-4, with 7 bases aligning to TRBD1. Germline V gives CDR1 KGHDR, CDR2 SFDVKD. The V segment lost 3 bases and the J segment 5 bases; nucleotides outside the gene matches: 8. The CDR3 runs 16 residues. CDR3 sequence (DNA): TGTGCCACCAGTGATAACCGGGAGGGGGCAAATGAAAAACTGTTTTTT. Translation gives CATSDNREGANEKLFF.

There are a few counts of this clonotype. The V call is TRBV19, the J call TRBJ2-5, with 9 bases aligning to TRBD1. After removal of 6 bases from V and 1 base from J, the junction contained 6 bases not matched to a gene. Germline CDR1 is LNHDA and CDR2 is SQIVND (reference sequence). The CDR3 consists of 15 residues. In DNA, the CDR3 is TGTGCCAGTAGAAGGACAGGGGACGCCCAAGAGACCCAGTACTTC. Its translation is CASRRTGDAQETQYF.

This clonotype was counted ten times or more. The V and J genes are TRBV12-3 or TRBV12-4 and TRBJ1-1, with D perhaps TRBD1 (6 bases). The CDR3 has 14 residues. Trimming cost V 6 bases and J 1 base, with 12 bases left between them. The CDR3 sequence: CASSAPDRNTEAFF. For the CDR3, the DNA is TGTGCCAGCAGCGCACCGGACAGGAACACTGAAGCTTTCTTT.

The gene calls are TRBV4-3 and TRBJ2-1; a weak D match, TRBD1 (6 bases). Per germline, CDR1 LGHNA and CDR2 YSLEER. Trimming stripped 0 bases from V and 3 bases from J, with 9 bases between. The CDR3 totals 15 residues. CDR3 sequence reads: CASSQEPQGYNEQFF. CDR3 sequence (DNA): TGCGCCAGCAGCCAAGAGCCACAGGGCTACAATGAGCAGTTCTTC.

This clonotype was seen at least ten times. The J gene is TRBJ2-1, the V gene TRBV12-3 or TRBV12-4; D gene uncertain. Trimming pared 6 bases from V and 5 bases from J, leaving 17 bases between. The CDR3 is 15 residues long. The CDR3 DNA follows: TGTGCCAGCAGGGCCGACTGGCCACTGAACAATGAGCAGTTCTTC. It is translated as CASRADWPLNNEQFF.

The chain links TRBV9 to TRBJ1-3, with D perhaps TRBD1 (6 bases). Trimming removed 2 bases from V and 0 bases from J, with 9 bases in between. The germline V gene has CDR1 SGDLS and CDR2 YYNGEE. There are 15 residues in the CDR3. The CDR3 protein is CASSVGQSSGNTIYF. In DNA form, the CDR3 reads TGTGCCAGCAGCGTGGGACAAAGCTCTGGAAACACCATATATTTT. Looking up the rest from reference TRBV9 and TRBJ1-3 gives the full variable domain: DSGVTQTPKHLITATGQRVTLRCSPRSGDLSVYWYQQSLDQGLQFLIQYYNGEERAKGNILERFSAQQFPDLHSELNLSSLELGDSALYFCASSVGQSSGNTIYFGEGSWLTVV.

This clonotype was counted many times. CDR3 in amino acids: CASSLGGSSYGYTF. CDR3 bases: TGTGCCAGCAGTTTAGGGGGGTCCTCCTATGGCTACACCTTC. V and J are TRBV27 and TRBJ1-2; the D gene is possibly TRBD1 (5 bases). The CDR3 totals 14 residues. In germline, CDR1 is MNHEY, CDR2 SMNVEV (reference sequence). V lost 2 bases and J lost 4, with 11 bases in between.